The T cell receptor (beta chain) under discussion was sequenced for a study of OX40 agonist ivuxolimab in advanced cancers. For the study at large: The mean age was roughly 60 years, ranging from 23 to 79, with more than 70% of participants male. Patients achieving partial responses numbered three: one hepatocellular carcinoma case and two cutaneous melanoma cases.

On this clone itself: What it binds is not known.

The protocol was immunoSEQ multiplex PCR, while the TCRdb copy is restricted to in-frame clones and leaves out a portion. The data show over 85,000 clones, roughly 91% seen once. Study-wide results and caveats: At 0.1 to 3.0 mg/kg, clonal expansion of CD4+ and CD8+ blood T cells had occurred by week 6.

The source of this sequence is an adult with an advanced solid tumor such as melanoma, head and neck, liver or kidney cancer. Sequenced material: CD4+ or CD8+ T cells sorted from blood, taken in a trial of the OX40 agonist ivuxolimab.

The CDR3 DNA reads as TGTGCCAGCAGCTTAGGATATAGCGGGAGGTTCTACGAGCAGTACTTC. It yields the protein CASSLGYSGRFYEQYF. This rearrangement joins TRBV7-2 to TRBJ2-7; TRBD2 aligns across 10 bases. Germline values: CDR1 SGHTA, CDR2 FQGNSA. V trimming: 1 base; J trimming: 3 bases; junction bases outside the gene matches: 6. This CDR3 contains 16 residues.